One and the same sample provided the 13 T cell receptor beta chains below, sequenced in a study of T cells in Graves' hyperthyroidism and ophthalmopathy. TCR beta CDR3 sequences were amplified from RNA transcripts. TCR CDR3 underwent first-round RT-PCR with the HTBI primer set. TCRdb called the multiplex PCR reads again in MiXCR, with one record for every CDR3 protein. The repertoire has fewer than 450,000 distinct CDR3 sequences, around 15% of them found once; the top ten carry approximately 27%. What was sequenced was blood. The receptor source for this set is a man aged 50-60 years with Graves' ophthalmopathy.

This clonotype was observed at least ten times. The chain couples TRBV11-3 to TRBJ1-3, with TRBD1 matching 7 bases. Germline trimming cut 5 bases from V and 2 bases from J; bases unmatched to any gene: 12. CDR1 is SGHNT, CDR2 YENEEA, per germline. There are 17 residues in the CDR3. DNA for the CDR3: TGTGCCAGCAGCCCCCGTCGGGGACAGTCCCCTGGAAACACCATATATTTT. Protein: CASSPRRGQSPGNTIYF. Complete variable domain (other parts from reference TRBV11-3 and TRBJ1-3): EAGVVQSPRYKIIEKKQPVAFWCNPISGHNTLYWYLQNLGQGPELLIRYENEEAVDDSQLPKDRFSAERLKGVDSTLKIQPAELGDSAVYLCASSPRRGQSPGNTIYFGEGSWLTVV.

This CDR3 reads CASIRPGSPETQYF. CDR3 DNA sequence: TGTGCCAGCATCCGGCCAGGGAGTCCCGAGACCCAGTACTTC. The chain links TRBV6-1 to TRBJ2-5, with D perhaps matching TRBD1 or TRBD2 (5 bases each). Germline values: CDR1 MNHNS, CDR2 SASEGT. The CDR3 contains 14 residues. V shed 7 bases and J shed 5 bases, with 17 bases lying between them.

This clonotype was seen ten or more times. The genes are TRBV3-1 and TRBJ1-1; D gene uncertain. Trimming removed 0 bases at V and 5 bases at J, with 7 bases between. The CDR3 loop spans 13 amino acids. From germline, CDR1 is LGHDT and CDR2 YNNKEL (reference sequence). The CDR3 reads CASSQESRTEAFF. CDR3 nucleotide sequence: TGTGCCAGCAGCCAAGAATCCAGGACTGAAGCTTTCTTT. Complete variable domain (other parts from reference TRBV3-1 and TRBJ1-1): DTAVSQTPKYLVTQMGNDKSIKCEQNLGHDTMYWYKQDSKKFLKIMFSYNNKELIINETVPNRFSPKSPDKAHLNLHINSLELGDSAVYFCASSQESRTEAFFGQGTRLTVV.

This clonotype was found many times. This sequence joins TRBV20-1 and TRBJ2-1, with D perhaps matching TRBD2 (6 bases). In germline, CDR1 is DFQATT, CDR2 SNEGSKA (reference sequence). Trimming stripped 6 bases from V and 4 bases from J, with 16 bases between. CDR3 length: 14 amino acids. CDR3 amino acids: CSARDLEGYNEQFF. The DNA of the CDR3 is TGCAGTGCAAGGGACTTGGAGGGTTACAATGAGCAGTTCTTC.

V and J are TRBV20-1 and TRBJ1-1; D not certain. This CDR3 has 11 amino acids. V lost 3 bases and J lost 6, with 8 bases in between. The germline CDR1 and CDR2 sequences are DFQATT and SNEGSKA (reference sequence). CDR3 sequence (DNA): TGCAGTGCTAGGGACGTAGCTGAAGCTTTCTTT. It is translated as CSARDVAEAFF.

This clonotype was detected many times. The DNA for the CDR3 is TGTGCCAGCAGCGACCCCCTGGCGGGGACAAATCAGCCCCAGCATTTT. It is translated as CASSDPLAGTNQPQHF. The chain couples TRBV2 to TRBJ1-5; a weak D match, TRBD1 (6 bases). The V gene's germline CDR1 is SNHLY and CDR2 FYNNEI. The CDR3 covers 16 residues. The V gene lost 6 bases and the J gene lost 4 bases, with 19 bases spanning the gap.

This rearrangement joins TRBV20-1 to TRBJ2-7, with D tentatively TRBD1 (5 bases). From germline, CDR1 is DFQATT and CDR2 SNEGSKA (reference sequence). V was pared by 6 bases and J by 0 bases, with 15 bases between. This CDR3 spans 14 amino acids. CDR3 loop: CSAHAWGSSYEQYF. The CDR3 DNA reads TGCAGTGCCCACGCCTGGGGCAGCTCCTACGAGCAGTACTTC.

This clonotype showed up just a few times. This rearrangement joins TRBV12-3 or TRBV12-4 to TRBJ2-5, with 9 bases aligning to TRBD2. Trimming removed 3 bases from V and 5 bases from J; junction bases left unmatched: 7. This CDR3 is built from 15 residues. CDR3 in amino acids: CASSLAGGLLETQYF. CDR3 sequence (DNA): TGTGCCAGCAGTTTGGCGGGAGGGCTTCTGGAGACCCAGTACTTC.

In this sample, this clonotype turned up a few times. Sequence at one end of the junction differs from germline and may be a read error. V usage is TRBV4-1 and J usage is TRBJ2-5; possibly TRBD1 for D (6 bases). Germline values: CDR1 MGHRA, CDR2 YSYEKL. The CDR3 runs to 14 residues. The CDR3 DNA follows: TGCGCCGGCAGCCATGGGACAAACCAAGAGACCCAGTACTTC. Protein: CAGSHGTNQETQYF.

This clonotype came up many times. The chain employs TRBV11-3 and TRBJ2-4, with unresolved D. The germline V gene encodes CDR1 SGHNT and CDR2 YENEEA. V was cut by 4 bases and J by 5 bases, with 15 bases left in between. CDR3 size: 15 residues. CDR3 region: CASSSFRIRENIQYF. Here the CDR3 DNA reads TGTGCCAGCAGCTCTTTCCGCATCCGGGAAAACATTCAGTACTTC.

The chain joins TRBV11-3 to TRBJ2-2, with a possible D match to TRBD1 (5 bases). In germline, CDR1 is SGHNT, CDR2 YENEEA. The CDR3 length is 13 residues. Trimming took 5 bases from V and 5 from J, leaving 9 bases between them. The CDR3 nucleotides are TGTGCCAGCAGCGCGACAGCGACCGGGGAGCTGTTTTTT. This translates into CASSATATGELFF.

This clonotype was recorded at least ten times. The CDR3: CASSVGQGIREQYF. The CDR3 bases are TGTGCCAGCAGTGTGGGACAGGGGATACGCGAGCAGTACTTC. The rearrangement uses TRBV2 and TRBJ2-7; TRBD1 agrees at 10 bases. There are 14 residues in the CDR3. In germline, CDR1 is SNHLY, CDR2 FYNNEI. Unmatched junction bases numbered 6, after V lost 4 bases and J lost 6 bases. The variable domain in full, completed from reference TRBV2 and TRBJ2-7, reads EPEVTQTPSHQVTQMGQEVILRCVPISNHLYFYWYRQILGQKVEFLVSFYNNEISEKSEIFDDQFSVERPDGSNFTLKIRSTKLEDSAMYFCASSVGQGIREQYFGPGTRLTVT.

This clonotype was seen a few times. The chain is built from TRBV27 and TRBJ2-1; a possible D gene is TRBD2 (6 bases). The CDR3 has 15 residues. Deletions cut 3 bases from V and 0 bases from J, with 9 bases between. The germline V gene has CDR1 MNHEY and CDR2 SMNVEV (reference sequence). The CDR3 protein is CASSLGLSSYNEQFF. CDR3 sequence (DNA): TGTGCCAGCAGTTTGGGACTTAGCTCCTACAATGAGCAGTTCTTC.